This T cell receptor beta chain was captured in a study of T-cell reconstitution after alpha-beta-depleted transplantation in children. TCRbeta library construction was performed incorporating unique molecular identifiers. TCRdb ran MiXCR on the PCR reads and lists one entry per CDR3 protein. The data show about 610,000 distinct CDR3 sequences, 10% seen once. The CDR3 extends over 14 amino acids. V gave up 4 bases and J gave up 7 bases, with 14 bases separating them. CDR1 and CDR2 from the germline V gene are SGDLS and YYNGEE. This clonotype has ten or more counts. Material: PBMCs from the stem cell graft donor, obtained from the stem cell graft. The rearrangement uses TRBV9 and TRBJ1-4; no clear D. The receptor comes from a human donor who donated a stem cell graft to a child with acute myeloid leukemia. In nucleotides, the CDR3 is TGTGCCAGCAGCTCCAAGGAGGAGCTTGAAAAACTGTTTTTT. It yields the protein CASSSKEELEKLFF.